Listed below are T cell receptor beta chains from one sample, sequenced in a study of cytomegalovirus exposure and HLA in healthy donors. Profiled with immunoSEQ multiplex PCR; TCRdb holds only in-frame clones, not every one. This sample carries 150,000 to 200,000 clones, 70% to 80% of them seen once, and the ten largest clones take about 2.3%. Material for sequencing was PBMCs. The receptors derive from a woman between 50 and 59 years old in good health and CMV-seronegative. Both conserved end residues are part of each CDR3. The D gene is left open where the match is weak. A row's size may be missing; if present it is once, few, many or a size class.

size	J	V	D	DNA	CDR3
NA	TRBJ2-1	TRBV9	TRBD2	TGTGCCAGCAGCCCGCCTTATAGCGGGAGCTACAATGAGCAGTTCTTC	CASSPPYSGSYNEQFF
NA	TRBJ2-2	TRBV4-3	NA	TGCGCCAGCAGCCACGACGCCCGGGGCACCGGGGAGCTGTTTTTT	CASSHDARGTGELFF
NA	TRBJ1-1	TRBV6-5	NA	TGTGCCAGCCTACGGACAGCGAACACTGAAGCTTTCTTT	CASLRTANTEAFF
NA	TRBJ2-7	TRBV6-1	NA	TGTGCCAGCAGTGAAGTTGACAGAAAGACCTACGAGCAGTACTTC	CASSEVDRKTYEQYF
NA	TRBJ2-5	TRBV5-1	NA	TGCGCCAGCAGTACGACCATGCGGGCTGAGACCCAGTACTTC	CASSTTMRAETQYF
few	TRBJ2-3	TRBV10-3	TRBD2	TGTGCCATCAGTACCTCACGGGGGGTAGGGGATACGCAGTATTTT	CAISTSRGVGDTQYF
NA	TRBJ2-1	TRBV7-2	NA	TGTGCCAGCAGTCCCACTTTAGTCAATGAGCAGTTCTTC	CASSPTLVNEQFF
NA	TRBJ2-7	TRBV29-1	NA	TGCAGCGCCCGAATCGACAGGACCTCCTACGAGCAGTACTTC	CSARIDRTSYEQYF
medium-sized	TRBJ2-3	TRBV4-1	TRBD2	TGCGCCAGCAGCCCCCTCCTAGCGGTTATCACAGATACGCAGTATTTT	CASSPLLAVITDTQYF
NA	TRBJ2-7	TRBV6-1	TRBD1	TGTGCCAGCAGGAACCGGGACAGCTCCTACGAGCAGTACTTC	CASRNRDSSYEQYF
NA	TRBJ2-1	TRBV5-1	TRBD2	TGCGCCAGCAGCTTGCCCGGGGCGGGAGGAGGCAATGAGCAGTTCTTC	CASSLPGAGGGNEQFF
NA	TRBJ2-7	TRBV7-9	NA	TGTTCCAGCAGCCCTAGACAGATAGGCGAGCAGTACTTC	CSSSPRQIGEQYF
NA	TRBJ2-6	TRBV9	NA	TGTGCCAGCAGCGTAGGCTCGTCTATCTCTGGGGCCAACGTCCTGACTTTC	CASSVGSSISGANVLTF
few	TRBJ2-5	TRBV2	NA	TGTGCCAGCAGTGGGGCAGCAGAGACCCAGTACTTC	CASSGAAETQYF
NA	TRBJ2-7	TRBV5-5	TRBD1	TGCGCCAGCAGCCAAGATCATGGGACAGGGGGTGAAGAGCAGTACTTC	CASSQDHGTGGEEQYF
NA	TRBJ2-2	TRBV9	NA	TGTGCCAGCAGCGCCGGGGCGAACACCGGGGAGCTGTTTTTT	CASSAGANTGELFF
NA	TRBJ2-7	TRBV5-1	TRBD2	TGCGCCAGCAGCCCGGAGACTAGCAGAAAGTTAACCTACGAGCAGTACTTC	CASSPETSRKLTYEQYF
NA	TRBJ2-6	TRBV7-7	TRBD2	TGTGCTAGCAGCTTAACTAGCGGGAGCTCGGGGGCCAACGTCCTGACTTTC	CASSLTSGSSGANVLTF
few	TRBJ1-2	TRBV5-6	NA	TGTGCCAGCAGCTTGGACAGAGCCTATGGCTACACCTTC	CASSLDRAYGYTF
NA	TRBJ1-2	TRBV5-1	NA	TGCGCCAGCAGCTTGGCCCTGGGGGCCAAGGATGGCTACACCTTC	CASSLALGAKDGYTF
NA	TRBJ2-2	TRBV11-3	TRBD1	TGTGCCAGCCGAGGGACAGGAACTGGGGAGCTGTTTTTT	CASRGTGTGELFF
few	TRBJ2-1	TRBV7-2	TRBD2	TGTGCCAGCAGCTCCGGACTAGCGGGAGGGCAGAATGAGCAGTTCTTC	CASSSGLAGGQNEQFF
NA	TRBJ2-7	TRBV25-1	TRBD2	TGTGCCAGCAGTCCTGGGGGAGGGTTGGCCTCCTACGAGCAGTACTTC	CASSPGGGLASYEQYF
NA	TRBJ2-2	TRBV4-2	NA	TGTGCCAGCAGCCAAGAGGGGGGATCGAACACCGGGGAGCTGTTTTTT	CASSQEGGSNTGELFF
NA	TRBJ2-3	TRBV5-1	NA	TGCGCCAGCAGCTTGGTTTCGAGCACAGATACGCAGTATTTT	CASSLVSSTDTQYF
NA	TRBJ2-7	TRBV5-1	TRBD1	TGCGCCAGCAGCTTGGACAGGGGATGGGGGCAGTACTTC	CASSLDRGWGQYF
NA	TRBJ1-4	TRBV2	TRBD1	TGTGCCAGCTCCCCCGGGCAGGGGGTATCCCCAGATGGGGAAAAACTGTTTTTT	CASSPGQGVSPDGEKLFF
NA	TRBJ2-7	TRBV30	NA	TGTGCCTGGAGTGTGGGGGGGGCCTCCTCCTACGAGCAGTACTTC	CAWSVGGASSYEQYF
few	TRBJ1-2	TRBV7-2	TRBD1	TGTGCCAGCAGCATCGGGACAGCGCGGATTTATGGCTACACCTTC	CASSIGTARIYGYTF
NA	TRBJ2-2	TRBV7-6	NA	TGTGCCAGCAGCTTAGTTTCCGGGGCCGGGGAGCTGTTTTTT	CASSLVSGAGELFF
NA	TRBJ1-6	TRBV10-3	TRBD1	TGTGCCATCAGTGGGACAGGGAATTCACCCCTCCACTTT	CAISGTGNSPLHF
NA	TRBJ2-5	TRBV11-3	NA	TGTGCCGGGGGCAGGGTTCCACTTCAAGAGACCCAGTACTTC	CAGGRVPLQETQYF
NA	TRBJ1-1	TRBV6-5	TRBD1	TGTGCCAGCAGCCCCACAGGGGGCACTGAAGCTTTCTTT	CASSPTGGTEAFF
NA	TRBJ2-5	TRBV19	TRBD2	TGTGCCTCAAGCAACGGGGGGGCCTCCCTAGAGACCCAGTACTTC	CASSNGGASLETQYF
NA	TRBJ1-1	TRBV28	NA	TGTGCCAGCAGCTCCGAGGGTTGGAAGAGGGTCTTT	CASSSEGWKRVF
NA	TRBJ2-1	TRBV19	NA	TGTGCCAGTAGGGGAGGGGGGGGTAGAGATGAGCAGTTCTTC	CASRGGGGRDEQFF
NA	TRBJ2-5	TRBV7-2	NA	TGTGCCAGCAGCTTAGAAGGGGGAGTGGGCGAGACCCAGTACTTC	CASSLEGGVGETQYF
NA	TRBJ1-2	TRBV7-9	NA	TGTGCCAGCAGCCCCCTCGTCGGAACAGGGACCGGCTACACCTTC	CASSPLVGTGTGYTF
NA	TRBJ2-3	TRBV4-1	TRBD2	TGCGCCAGCAGCCAAGCCCAGCGGGAGATCCCAGATACGCAGTATTTT	CASSQAQREIPDTQYF
NA	TRBJ2-7	TRBV18	TRBD2	TGTGCCAGCTCCCGGACTAGCGGGATAAAGTACGAGCAGTACTTC	CASSRTSGIKYEQYF